This TCR beta chain was sequenced for a study of long-term antiretroviral therapy in people with HIV. Overall study findings and caveats: The data indicate that diversity increased after ART but remained below transplant donor controls.

Survey-level immunoSEQ v3.0 assays were run. Profiling relied on immunoSEQ multiplex PCR, and the TCRdb table lists in-frame clones only, not all of them. The sample holds tens of thousands of clones, 82% seen once. A minimum of one pre-ART and two post-ART PBMC samples existed for each donor. The CDR3 runs to 16 residues. V shed 5 bases and J shed 0 bases, with 14 bases lying between them. CDR1 LNHDA and CDR2 SQIVND come from the germline V gene (reference sequence). Comments on this clone: Its antigen remains unknown.

This chain joins TRBV19 and TRBJ1-5; unclear D gene. The receptor comes from a young man with HIV. Sequences were derived from unsorted PBMCs, sampled 0.3 years after starting antiretroviral therapy. The CDR3 nucleotides are TGTGCCAGTAGTTCCGACGGATACTATAGCAATCAGCCCCAGCATTTT. This codes for CASSSDGYYSNQPQHF.